One sample yielded the 23 T cell receptor beta chains listed below, sequenced in a study of radiotherapy plus CTLA-4 blockade in lung cancer. Clones were sequenced by immunoSEQ multiplex PCR, and TCRdb holds only the in-frame ones, with some missing. The table lists about 62,000 clones, roughly three quarters of them singletons, with around 3% in the top ten. The source was peripheral blood, collected from a patient treated with radiotherapy plus ipilimumab. Source of these receptors: a human donor with non-small cell lung cancer who had a complete response to radiotherapy plus ipilimumab.

This chain connects TRBV2 to TRBJ2-7, with 8 positions matching TRBD1. CDR3 length: 14 residues. Germline values: CDR1 SNHLY, CDR2 FYNNEI. V lost 6 bases, J lost 0 bases, and 4 bases stayed unmatched. CDR3 in DNA: TGTGCCAGCAGCCGACAGGGGAGCTCCTACGAGCAGTACTTC. This gives the protein CASSRQGSSYEQYF.

The chain links TRBV29-1 to TRBJ1-2; the match to TRBD1 covers 9 bases. This CDR3 contains 13 residues. The J segment lost 2 bases and the V segment lost 4 bases, leaving 2 bases of the junction unmatched. The V gene's germline CDR1 is SQVTM and CDR2 ANQGSEA. The CDR3 region is CSVAGTGNYGYTF. The CDR3 nucleotides read TGCAGCGTTGCTGGGACAGGGAACTATGGCTACACCTTC.

This clone has just one count. V gene TRBV2 combines with J gene TRBJ2-1; D not certain. This CDR3 spans 14 amino acids. The V end lost 7 bases, the J end lost 0 bases, and 10 bases lay between the germline ends. CDR1 SNHLY and CDR2 FYNNEI come from the germline V gene. The CDR3 coding sequence is TGTGCCAGCAATGTCTTGAGCTCCTACAATGAGCAGTTCTTC. Translating gives CASNVLSSYNEQFF.

V and J are TRBV19 and TRBJ1-1; 7 bases line up with TRBD1. Germline-derived CDR1 and CDR2 are LNHDA and SQIVND (reference sequence). CDR3 size: 14 residues. With V trimmed by 4 bases and J by 6 bases, 8 bases remained unmatched. The CDR3 spells CASSNPMGQSEAFF. The CDR3 nucleotides read TGTGCCAGTAGTAACCCAATGGGACAGTCTGAAGCTTTCTTT. Looking up the rest from reference TRBV19 and TRBJ1-1 gives the full variable domain: DGGITQSPKYLFRKEGQNVTLSCEQNLNHDAMYWYRQDPGQGLRLIYYSQIVNDFQKGDIAEGYSVSREKKESFPLTVTSAQKNPTAFYLCASSNPMGQSEAFFGQGTRLTVV.

The rearrangement uses TRBV6-5 and TRBJ2-2; 7 bases agree with TRBD1. The CDR3 is 14 residues long. CDR1 is MNHEY, CDR2 SVGAGI, per germline. V shed 10 bases and J 0 bases; nucleotides not matched to a gene: 5. The CDR3 coding sequence is TGTGCCACCAAAGGGACAGCGAACACCGGGGAGCTGTTTTTT. As protein: CATKGTANTGELFF.

V usage is TRBV29-1 and J usage is TRBJ1-1; no clear D. Germline CDR1 reads SQVTM; CDR2 reads ANQGSEA. V was shortened by 0 bases and J by 5 bases, with 7 bases between the two germline ends. This CDR3 comprises 12 residues. The chain's CDR3 is CSVEDSVTEAFF. The CDR3, as DNA: TGCAGCGTTGAAGATTCTGTAACTGAAGCTTTCTTT.

The V call is TRBV9, the J call TRBJ2-5, with 8 bases matching TRBD1. With 4 bases clipped from V and 1 base from J, the junction kept 6 bases outside the gene matches. Germline loops: CDR1 SGDLS, CDR2 YYNGEE. This CDR3 spans 15 amino acids. The CDR3 DNA reads as TGTGCCAGCAGCTATCAGGGGGCGGGCCAAGAGACCCAGTACTTC. Its translation is CASSYQGAGQETQYF.

The CDR3 DNA sequence: TGTGCCAGCAGCTTATTAGGCACCGGGAGTGGAGCTGAAGCTTTCTTT. Its translation: CASSLLGTGSGAEAFF. V and J are TRBV5-6 and TRBJ1-1; no definite D call. The V end was cut by 2 bases, the J end by 6 bases, with 20 bases between. CDR1 is SGHDT and CDR2 is YYEEEE in the germline V gene. This CDR3 region has 16 residues.

Only one count was recorded for this clone. This rearrangement joins TRBV7-2 to TRBJ2-5, with D tentatively TRBD2 (6 bases). The CDR3 runs 11 residues. Germline CDR1 reads SGHTA; CDR2 reads FQGNSA. The V and J ends lost 5 bases and 6 bases respectively, with 7 bases between them. CDR3 coding DNA: TGTGCCAGCAGCGCGGGACAGACCCAGTACTTC. Its translation is CASSAGQTQYF. The whole variable domain, remainder taken from reference TRBV7-2 and TRBJ2-5, is GAGVSQSPSNKVTEKGKDVELRCDPISGHTALYWYRQSLGQGLEFLIYFQGNSAPDKSGLPSDRFSAERTGGSVSTLTIQRTQQEDSAVYLCASSAGQTQYFGPGTRLLVL.

This clone was observed once. The CDR3 nucleotides read TGTGCCAGCAGTTACTCTTGGCGGGAGAGCGAGCAGTACTTC. It specifies CASSYSWRESEQYF. The chain couples TRBV6-6 to TRBJ2-7; 7 nucleotides agree with TRBD2. The trim removed 0 bases at V and 6 bases at J, leaving 5 bases unmatched. Looked up from germline, CDR1 is MNHNY and CDR2 is SVGAGI (reference sequence). This CDR3 comprises 14 residues.

This chain links TRBV7-9 with TRBJ2-1; the match to TRBD2 covers 13 bases. V dropped 2 bases and J dropped 4; count of bases not matched to a gene: 5. This CDR3 comprises 17 residues. Germline lookup yields CDR1 SEHNR and CDR2 FQNEAQ (reference sequence). The CDR3 here is CASSLRTSGGLYNEQFF. CDR3 nucleotide sequence: TGTGCCAGCAGCTTAAGGACTAGCGGGGGCCTATACAATGAGCAGTTCTTC.

The chain joins TRBV2 to TRBJ1-1, with a tentative D call TRBD1 (6 bases). The CDR3 spans 17 residues. V was clipped by 2 bases and J by 1 base, with 17 bases between them. Germline V gene lookup returns CDR1 SNHLY and CDR2 FYNNEI. The CDR3 nucleotides are TGTGCCAGCAGTGAAACCCCCACAGGGCTGAGGAACACTGAAGCTTTCTTT. It encodes CASSETPTGLRNTEAFF. Together with reference TRBV2 and TRBJ1-1, the CDR3 gives the full variable domain: EPEVTQTPSHQVTQMGQEVILRCVPISNHLYFYWYRQILGQKVEFLVSFYNNEISEKSEIFDDQFSVERPDGSNFTLKIRSTKLEDSAMYFCASSETPTGLRNTEAFFGQGTRLTVV.

CDR3 region: CASSLDSDGAQYF. The CDR3 DNA reads TGCGCCAGCAGCTTGGACTCGGATGGAGCCCAGTACTTC. The rearrangement joins TRBV5-1 to TRBJ2-5; D not certain. This CDR3 is built from 13 residues. Germline V gene data show CDR1 as SGHRS and CDR2 as YFSETQ. V was clipped by 0 bases and J by 9 bases, with 12 bases between them.

V gene TRBV19 combines with J gene TRBJ1-5, with D possibly matching TRBD1 (6 bases). Trimming shortened V by 9 bases and J by 7 bases, and 19 bases separated the two germline ends. This CDR3 is 14 amino acids long. Germline V lookup: CDR1 LNHDA, CDR2 SQIVND (reference sequence). CDR3 amino acids: CASSVNRDRQPQHF. CDR3 nucleotides: TGTGCCAGCTCAGTAAACAGGGACCGGCAGCCCCAGCATTTT.

The V gene is TRBV13, the J gene TRBJ2-7; TRBD1 might be the D (6 bases). The germline V gene has CDR1 PRHDT and CDR2 FYEKMQ (reference sequence). The CDR3 loop spans 13 amino acids. Deletions cut 6 bases from V and 3 bases from J, with 12 bases between. CDR3 residues: CASRYRVGYEQYF. CDR3 DNA: TGTGCCAGCAGATACAGGGTGGGCTACGAGCAGTACTTC.

The CDR3 DNA sequence: TGTGCCAGGGAGAACTACAGCAATCAGCCCCAGCATTTT. Its protein product is CARENYSNQPQHF. This chain joins TRBV21-1 and TRBJ1-5. TRBV21-1 is a recognized pseudogene. The CDR3 contains 13 residues.

The V call is TRBV18, the J call TRBJ2-1, with 10 bases fitting TRBD2. Looked up from germline, CDR1 is KGHSH and CDR2 is LQKENI. The CDR3 extends over 17 amino acids. The V and J ends lost 4 bases and 3 bases, in that order; junction bases with no gene match: 9. CDR3: CASSQKREGIGYNEQFF. The CDR3 bases are TGTGCCAGCTCACAAAAGCGGGAGGGGATCGGCTACAATGAGCAGTTCTTC.

This clone occurred a few times. This rearrangement joins TRBV2 to TRBJ2-2; 11 nucleotides align to TRBD1. The CDR3 has 15 amino acids. The J segment lost 8 bases and the V segment lost 6 bases, leaving 8 bases of the junction unmatched. The V gene's germline CDR1 is SNHLY and CDR2 FYNNEI. The CDR3 DNA follows: TGTGCCAGCAGGGCCGGGACAGGGGGTCGTGGGGAGCTGTTTTTT. Protein product: CASRAGTGGRGELFF.

This clone turned up a few times. This chain links TRBV4-1 with TRBJ2-7; tentatively, D is TRBD1 (5 bases). The V end was cut by 0 bases, the J end by 4 bases, with 13 bases between. The CDR3 length is 15 residues. Germline V CDR1 and CDR2: MGHRA, YSYEKL. The chain's CDR3 is CASSQETDKRYEQYF. The CDR3 nucleotides are TGCGCCAGCAGCCAAGAGACAGACAAAAGATACGAGCAGTACTTC.

The chain recombines TRBV5-1 with TRBJ2-4; 8 positions match TRBD2. The length of the CDR3 is 14 residues. The J segment lost 7 bases and the V segment lost 1 base, leaving 4 bases of the junction unmatched. Germline assignment: CDR1 SGHRS and CDR2 YFSETQ. Here the CDR3 reads CASSLSGRPNIQYF. CDR3 DNA: TGCGCCAGCAGCTTGAGCGGGAGACCGAACATTCAGTACTTC.

The gene calls are TRBV9 and TRBJ2-1, with unresolved D. Trimming took 0 bases from V and 9 from J, leaving 13 bases between them. Per germline, CDR1 SGDLS and CDR2 YYNGEE. The CDR3 loop spans 14 amino acids. As DNA, the CDR3 is TGTGCCAGCAGCGTAGGGAGTCGTCCTGGTGAGCAGTTCTTC. This codes for CASSVGSRPGEQFF.

Note on this clone: Mismatch with germline at one junction end may stem from a read error. The chain joins TRBV27 to TRBJ2-7; D may be TRBD1 (7 bases). Germline V lookup: CDR1 MNHEY, CDR2 SMNVEV (reference sequence). This CDR3 has 14 amino acids. This chain's CDR3 is CASSLVFRRDRVSF. As DNA, the CDR3 is TGTGCCAGCAGTTTAGTATTTAGGAGGGACAGAGTTTCCTTC.

The V call is TRBV7-9, the J call TRBJ1-3, with unresolved D. V lost 1 base, J lost 4 bases, and 8 bases lay in between. The CDR3 sequence is 14 residues long. Per the germline V gene, CDR1 is SEHNR and CDR2 is FQNEAQ (reference sequence). The CDR3 here is CASSLGGWGNTIYF. The CDR3 region has the DNA TGTGCCAGCAGCTTAGGCGGCTGGGGAAACACCATATATTTT.